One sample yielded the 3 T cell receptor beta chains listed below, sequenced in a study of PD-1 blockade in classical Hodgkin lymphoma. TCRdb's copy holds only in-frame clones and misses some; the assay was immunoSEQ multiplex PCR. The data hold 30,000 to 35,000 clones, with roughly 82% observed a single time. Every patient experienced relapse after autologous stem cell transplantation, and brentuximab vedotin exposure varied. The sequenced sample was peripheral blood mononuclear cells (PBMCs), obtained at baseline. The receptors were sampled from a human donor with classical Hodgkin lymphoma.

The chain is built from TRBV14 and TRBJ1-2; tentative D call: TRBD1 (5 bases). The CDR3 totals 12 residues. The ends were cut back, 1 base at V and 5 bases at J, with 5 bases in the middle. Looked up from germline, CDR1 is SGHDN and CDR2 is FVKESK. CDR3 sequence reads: CASSQGQYGYTF. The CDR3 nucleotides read TGTGCCAGCAGCCAAGGACAGTATGGCTACACCTTC.

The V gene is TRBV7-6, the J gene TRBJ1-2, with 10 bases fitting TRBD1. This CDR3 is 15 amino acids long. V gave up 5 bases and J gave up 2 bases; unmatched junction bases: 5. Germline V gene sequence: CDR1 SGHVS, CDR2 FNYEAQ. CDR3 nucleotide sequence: TGTGCCAGCAGCGCTCGGACAGGGGGGAACTATGGCTACACCTTC. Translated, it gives CASSARTGGNYGYTF.

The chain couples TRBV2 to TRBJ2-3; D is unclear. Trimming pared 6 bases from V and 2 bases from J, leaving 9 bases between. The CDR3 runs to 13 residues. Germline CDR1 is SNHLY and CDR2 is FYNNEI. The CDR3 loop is CASRVVYTDTQYF. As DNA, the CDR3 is TGTGCCAGCAGAGTAGTATACACAGATACGCAGTATTTT. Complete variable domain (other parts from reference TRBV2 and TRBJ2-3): EPEVTQTPSHQVTQMGQEVILRCVPISNHLYFYWYRQILGQKVEFLVSFYNNEISEKSEIFDDQFSVERPDGSNFTLKIRSTKLEDSAMYFCASRVVYTDTQYFGPGTRLTVL.